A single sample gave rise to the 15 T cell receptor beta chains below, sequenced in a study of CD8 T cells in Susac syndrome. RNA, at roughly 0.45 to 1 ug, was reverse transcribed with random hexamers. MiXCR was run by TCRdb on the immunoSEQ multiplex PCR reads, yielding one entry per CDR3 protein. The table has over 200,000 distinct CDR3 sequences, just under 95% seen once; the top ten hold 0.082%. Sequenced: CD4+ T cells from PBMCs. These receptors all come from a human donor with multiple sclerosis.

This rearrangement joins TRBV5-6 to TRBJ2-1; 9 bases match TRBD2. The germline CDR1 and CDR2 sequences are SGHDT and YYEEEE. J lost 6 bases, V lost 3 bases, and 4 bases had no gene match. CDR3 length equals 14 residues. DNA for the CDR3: TGTGCCAGCAGCTCGGGACTAGCTTCCAATGAGCAGTTCTTC. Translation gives CASSSGLASNEQFF. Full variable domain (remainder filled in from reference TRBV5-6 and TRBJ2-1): DAGVTQSPTHLIKTRGQQVTLRCSPKSGHDTVSWYQQALGQGPQFIFQYYEEEERQRGNFPDRFSGHQFPNYSSELNVNALLLGDSALYLCASSSGLASNEQFFGPGTRLTVL.

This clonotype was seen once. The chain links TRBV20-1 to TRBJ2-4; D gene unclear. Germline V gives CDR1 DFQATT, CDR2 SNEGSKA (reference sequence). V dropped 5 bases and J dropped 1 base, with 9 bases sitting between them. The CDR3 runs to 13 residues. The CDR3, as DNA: TGCAGTGCTCCACAAAGGGCCAAAAACATTCAGTACTTC. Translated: CSAPQRAKNIQYF.

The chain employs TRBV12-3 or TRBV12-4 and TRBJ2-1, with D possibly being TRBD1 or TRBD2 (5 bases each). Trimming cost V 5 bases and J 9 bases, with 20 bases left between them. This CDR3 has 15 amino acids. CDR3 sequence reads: CASSPHGASEGEQFF. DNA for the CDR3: TGTGCCAGCAGTCCCCACGGGGCCTCGGAAGGTGAGCAGTTCTTC.

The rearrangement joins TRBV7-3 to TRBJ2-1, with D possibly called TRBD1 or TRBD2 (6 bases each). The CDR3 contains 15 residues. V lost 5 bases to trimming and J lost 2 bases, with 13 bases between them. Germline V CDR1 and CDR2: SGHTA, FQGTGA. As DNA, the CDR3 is TGTGCCAGCAGCCTCGAGGGGGGAACCTACAATGAGCAGTTCTTC. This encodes CASSLEGGTYNEQFF.

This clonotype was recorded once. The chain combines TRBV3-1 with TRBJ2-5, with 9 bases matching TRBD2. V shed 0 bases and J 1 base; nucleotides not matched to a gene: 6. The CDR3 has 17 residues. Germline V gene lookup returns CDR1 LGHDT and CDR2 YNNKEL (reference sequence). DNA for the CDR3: TGTGCCAGCAGCCAAGAGCGGTTAGCGGGGGTCCAAGAGACCCAGTACTTC. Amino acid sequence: CASSQERLAGVQETQYF.

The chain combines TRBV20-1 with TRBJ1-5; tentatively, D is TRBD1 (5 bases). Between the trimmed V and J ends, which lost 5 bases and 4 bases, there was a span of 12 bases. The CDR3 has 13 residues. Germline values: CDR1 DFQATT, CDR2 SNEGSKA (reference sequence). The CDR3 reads CSAPLGPNQPQHF. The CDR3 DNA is TGCAGTGCTCCCTTGGGACCTAATCAGCCCCAGCATTTT.

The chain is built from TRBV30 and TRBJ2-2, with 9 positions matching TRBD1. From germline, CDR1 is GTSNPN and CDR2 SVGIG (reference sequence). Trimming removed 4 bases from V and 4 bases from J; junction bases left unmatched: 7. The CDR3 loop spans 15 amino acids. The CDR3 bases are TGTGCCTGGATGGCTCGGGACAGGGTCACCGGGGAGCTGTTTTTT. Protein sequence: CAWMARDRVTGELFF.

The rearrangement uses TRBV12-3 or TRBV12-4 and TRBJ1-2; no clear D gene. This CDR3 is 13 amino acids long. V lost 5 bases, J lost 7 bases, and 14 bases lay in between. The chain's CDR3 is CASSLGPILGYTF. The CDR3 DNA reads TGTGCCAGCAGTCTAGGACCCATCCTTGGCTACACCTTC.

The CDR3 region is CASLKSPGPGGGYTF. In DNA form, the CDR3 reads TGTGCCTCCCTTAAATCCCCGGGACCGGGCGGAGGCTACACCTTC. V and J are TRBV30 and TRBJ1-2; possible D gene TRBD1, 5 bases. Trimming took 7 bases from V and 8 from J, leaving 26 bases between them. The CDR3 is 15 amino acids. Germline CDR1 reads GTSNPN; CDR2 reads SVGIG (reference sequence).

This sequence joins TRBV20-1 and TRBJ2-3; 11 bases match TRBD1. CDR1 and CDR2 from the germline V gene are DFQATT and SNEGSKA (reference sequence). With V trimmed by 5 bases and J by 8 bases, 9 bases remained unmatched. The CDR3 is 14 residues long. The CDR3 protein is CSAGSGQGVTTQYF. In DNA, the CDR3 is TGCAGTGCTGGATCGGGACAGGGGGTGACTACGCAGTATTTT.

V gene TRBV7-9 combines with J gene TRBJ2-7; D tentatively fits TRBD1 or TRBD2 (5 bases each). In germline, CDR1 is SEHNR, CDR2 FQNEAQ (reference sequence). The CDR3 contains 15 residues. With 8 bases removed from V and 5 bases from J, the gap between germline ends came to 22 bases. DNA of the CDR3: TGTGCCAGCCGGGAAATGAGGGGCCGCGAGGACGAGCAGTACTTC. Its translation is CASREMRGREDEQYF.

The CDR3 sequence: CATRDSSGANVLTF. In nucleotides, the CDR3 is TGTGCCACCCGAGACTCCTCTGGGGCCAACGTCCTGACTTTC. The chain recombines TRBV19 with TRBJ2-6; D call uncertain. The CDR3 is 14 residues long. Germline V gene data show CDR1 as LNHDA and CDR2 as SQIVND (reference sequence). Trimming removed 10 bases at V and 0 bases at J, with 10 bases between.

The CDR3 region is CASSLEKQFF. CDR3 in DNA: TGTGCCAGCAGCTTGGAGAAGCAGTTCTTC. The chain uses TRBV7-9 and TRBJ2-1; D gene unclear. CDR3 length: 10 residues. Germline-derived CDR1 and CDR2 are SEHNR and FQNEAQ (reference sequence). The V gene lost 3 bases and the J gene lost 11 bases, with 5 bases spanning the gap.

CDR3: CSARPVTGNYGYTF. In nucleotides, the CDR3 is TGCAGTGCCCGCCCCGTAACAGGGAACTATGGCTACACCTTC. The chain employs TRBV20-1 and TRBJ1-2, with D possibly being TRBD1 (6 bases). Looked up from germline, CDR1 is DFQATT and CDR2 is SNEGSKA (reference sequence). V lost 6 bases and J lost 2, with 16 bases in between. This CDR3 comprises 14 residues.

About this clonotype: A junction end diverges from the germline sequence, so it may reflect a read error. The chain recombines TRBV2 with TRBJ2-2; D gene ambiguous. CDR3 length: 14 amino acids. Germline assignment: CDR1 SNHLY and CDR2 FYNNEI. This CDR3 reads CASSEAQNPGELFF. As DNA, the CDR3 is TGTGCCAGCAGTGAAGCACAGAACCCCGGGGAGCTGTTTTTT.